The 2 T cell receptor beta chains given below trace back to one sample, sequenced in a study of blood T cell repertoires in COVID-19. Assay used: immunoSEQ multiplex PCR; TCRdb lists only in-frame clones, some missing. The sample comprises about 260,000 clones, around 80% of which are singletons, and over 4% rests with the top ten. Sequencing used PBMCs or T cells enriched from blood (not recorded which). The receptors come from a man aged 25-40 years with acute COVID-19.

The CDR3 DNA reads as TGTGCCAGCAGCGCCGGGCCTCCAGCGGCCAATGAGCAGTTCTTC. Translating gives CASSAGPPAANEQFF. The chain is built from TRBV7-7 and TRBJ2-1; TRBD2 is a possible D gene (5 bases). From germline, CDR1 is SSHAT and CDR2 FNYEAQ (reference sequence). Trimming stripped 5 bases from V and 6 bases from J, with 17 bases between. The CDR3 is 15 residues long.

This clone was found a few times. The chain couples TRBV5-6 to TRBJ1-1; D not certain. Germline assignment: CDR1 SGHDT and CDR2 YYEEEE. Trimming left V 2 bases short and J 1 base short, with 9 bases between. The CDR3 spans 14 residues. CDR3 residues: CASSFSVSNTEAFF. The DNA of the CDR3 is TGTGCCAGCAGCTTCTCAGTTTCGAACACTGAAGCTTTCTTT.